The sequence of this T cell receptor (beta chain) was determined in a study of T cell clonotyping in hematopoietic cell transplantation (dated by TCRdb to about 2021). Regarding the study in general: Recipient samples taken before transplant were collected after cytoreduction. The study collected some 140 blood samples from some 35 consecutive transplant recipients and their related donors. Recruitment of patients was conducted between September 2015 and 2017, and follow-up was continued until late 2020 or death.

The immunoSEQ assay, a bias-controlled multiplex PCR using V- and J-specific primers, was used to amplify TCR beta CDR3 regions from genomic DNA. A second PCR step added a proprietary barcode and Illumina adapter sequences to the CDR3 amplicons. An Illumina MiSeq instrument was used for sequencing of the CDR3 libraries. The source study handled its data this way. Export and quality control were handled in immunoSEQ Analyzer 3.0, while downstream analyses relied on R Bioconductor and Immunarch. Only productive rearrangements in the normalized downsampled data set went into calculating the repertoire metrics. Clonotypes larger than 5 templates in the normalized cohort were defined as pathologically expanded. The Inverse Simpson Index was used to measure repertoire diversity. CMV-specificity analyses were carried out on the non-normalized data set to capture all clonotypes. What TCRdb holds here is the immuneACCESS table cut down to in-frame rearrangements. Part of the clones is not present; checked against another copy, under half of the missing clones reflect an unresolved V gene, and the others are unexplained. Clone size and V and J calls were adopted from that table, with D and trimming inferred from the DNA. Here the sample has about 18,000 clones; approximately 85% occur a single time. In total, the top ten clones hold around 7.7% of the sample.

The time point tag for this specimen amounts to: recipient sample about 28 days before transplant, after cytoreduction. Blood samples were obtained from recipients approximately 28 days before transplant and at days 30, 100 and 180 after transplant. Nuclei Lysis Solution was used to extract genomic DNA from fresh or cryopreserved unfractionated peripheral blood mononuclear cells. Of note for this clone: Its antigen specificity is not known. The input lacks base qualities; no much larger clone sits a single base away.

Results and caveats for the whole study, not just this receptor: Overlap with donor repertoires was found for only a small fraction of recipient repertoires, with over 95% found to appear de novo at the given depth. A decrease in recipient TCR diversity was observed after transplant, and a progressive increase in pathologically expanded clonotypes was seen from day 30 to day 180. The sample size was limited, and CD4 and CD8 repertoire contributions could not be separated because cells were not sorted. Broader TCR repertoire diversity after transplant was predicted by Inverse Simpson Index values from donors and from recipients before transplant.

The junction carries 16 bases between V and J, which are trimmed by 4 bases and 6 bases respectively. The CDR3 runs 14 amino acids, cysteine and phenylalanine included. Only the CDR3 region is kept as DNA, spanning 42 bases read in frame from base 1. From the germline V gene (reference sequence), CDR1 is SEHNR and CDR2 is FQNEAQ. Here the sequenced sample was peripheral blood mononuclear cells, taken before stem cell transplant. The rearranged segments are TRBV7-9 and TRBJ2-7; matching of 5 bases hints at TRBD2 as the D gene. The sequence was collected from a man aged 45-60 years with acute myeloid leukemia. Some clones in this sample may be carry-over from other donors' samples. The CDR3 has the sequence CASSSGVKTVEQYF. The bases read TGTGCCAGCAGCTCCGGGGTAAAGACCGTCGAGCAGTACTTC.